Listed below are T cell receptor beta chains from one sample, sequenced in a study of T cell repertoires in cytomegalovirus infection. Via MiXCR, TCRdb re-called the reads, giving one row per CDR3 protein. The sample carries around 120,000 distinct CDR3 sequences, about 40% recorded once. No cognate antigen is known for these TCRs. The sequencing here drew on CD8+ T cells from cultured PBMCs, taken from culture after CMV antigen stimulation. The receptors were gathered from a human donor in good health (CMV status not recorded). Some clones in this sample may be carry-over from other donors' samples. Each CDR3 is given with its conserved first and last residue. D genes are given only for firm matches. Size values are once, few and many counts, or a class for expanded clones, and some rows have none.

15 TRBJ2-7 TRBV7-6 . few CASSLGAGVFYEQYF TGTGCCAGCAGCTTGGGAGCAGGGGTGTTCTACGAGCAGTACTTC
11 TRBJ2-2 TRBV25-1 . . CASLGTGELFF TGTGCCAGTCTAGGGACCGGGGAGCTGTTTTTT
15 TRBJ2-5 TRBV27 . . CASTLNPGLRETQYF TGTGCCAGCACCTTAAATCCGGGACTGAGAGAGACCCAGTACTTC
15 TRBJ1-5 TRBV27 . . CASSTGFGNNQPQHF TGTGCCAGCAGTACTGGATTTGGAAACAATCAGCCCCAGCATTTT
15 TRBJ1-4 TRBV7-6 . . CASSFEVATNEKLFF TGTGCCAGCAGCTTTGAGGTTGCAACTAATGAAAAACTGTTTTTT
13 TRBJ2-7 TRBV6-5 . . CANSYLLGAEQYF TGTGCCAACAGTTACTTGTTAGGCGCGGAGCAGTACTTC
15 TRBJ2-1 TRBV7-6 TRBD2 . CASSLLGGGADEQFF TGTGCCAGCAGCTTACTGGGCGGGGGGGCCGATGAGCAGTTCTTC
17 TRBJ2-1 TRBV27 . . CASSLSGGQSFYNEQFF TGTGCCAGCAGTTTATCTGGCGGACAGAGTTTCTACAATGAGCAGTTCTTC
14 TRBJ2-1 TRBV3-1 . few CASSQVGGGGEQFF TGTGCCAGCAGCCAAGTCGGCGGCGGTGGTGAGCAGTTCTTC
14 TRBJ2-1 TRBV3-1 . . CASSPAGAYNEQFF TGTGCCAGCAGCCCTGCCGGGGCCTACAATGAGCAGTTCTTC
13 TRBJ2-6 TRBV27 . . CASSWSGANVLTF TGTGCCAGCAGTTGGTCTGGGGCCAACGTCCTGACTTTC
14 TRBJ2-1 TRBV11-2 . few CASTLLAVYNEQFF TGTGCCAGCACCCTTTTAGCGGTCTACAATGAGCAGTTCTTC
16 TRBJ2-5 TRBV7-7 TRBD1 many CASSPSRTGGQETQYF TGTGCCAGCAGCCCATCCCGGACAGGGGGCCAAGAGACCCAGTACTTC
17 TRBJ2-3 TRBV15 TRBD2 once CATSRDRSGGGTDTQYF TGTGCCACCAGCAGAGATAGAAGCGGGGGGGGCACAGATACGCAGTATTTT